This is a list of T cell receptor beta chains from one sample in a study of shared clonotypes between healthy human individuals. This table comes from immunoSEQ multiplex PCR, and its TCRdb copy is limited to in-frame clones, with some not included. Of nearly 600,000 clones listed, about 95% are singletons. Sequencing used naive CD8+ T cells sorted from blood. All receptors derive from a woman younger than 45 in good health. Both conserved end residues are part of each CDR3. The order of the fields is CDR3 length, D gene, J gene, clone size, V gene, CDR3 DNA, CDR3 protein. D genes are given only for firm matches. For some rows the clone size is stated as once, few or many, or as a class when expanded; others skip it.

15 | TRBD2 | TRBJ2-7 | . | TRBV19 | TGTGCCAGTAGTATGGCCCTAGCGGGGGCTGACGAGCAGTACTTC | CASSMALAGADEQYF
15 | . | TRBJ2-2 | . | TRBV19 | TGTGCCAGTAGTTTCCAGTCTTTAGCCACCGGGGAGCTGTTTTTT | CASSFQSLATGELFF
16 | TRBD2 | TRBJ2-7 | . | TRBV2 | TGTGCCAGCCTCCCTCCCGCGGGAGGGCATAGCTACGAGCAGTACTTC | CASLPPAGGHSYEQYF
13 | TRBD1 | TRBJ1-2 | . | TRBV28 | TGTGCCAGCAGCCCCGGGACAGGGTATGGCTACACCTTC | CASSPGTGYGYTF
19 | TRBD1 | TRBJ2-6 | . | TRBV2 | TGTGCCAGCAGTGAAATTCTGGGACAGGTAACCGCCGGGGCCAACGTCCTGACTTTC | CASSEILGQVTAGANVLTF
15 | TRBD1 | TRBJ2-3 | . | TRBV6-1 | TGTGCCAGCAGAGCCGGGACAGGGGACCCAGATACGCAGTATTTT | CASRAGTGDPDTQYF
16 | TRBD1 | TRBJ2-7 | . | TRBV15 | TGTGCCACCAGCAAGTCCGAGGGGCAGGGGGCATACGAGCAGTACTTC | CATSKSEGQGAYEQYF
15 | TRBD2 | TRBJ2-7 | . | TRBV27 | TGTGCCAGCAGTTTGAGCGGGAGGGCCACTTACGAGCAGTACTTC | CASSLSGRATYEQYF
14 | TRBD1 | TRBJ2-1 | . | TRBV7-9 | TGTGCCAGCCGAGGGACAGGGCGATACAATGAGCAGTTCTTC | CASRGTGRYNEQFF
12 | TRBD1 | TRBJ2-7 | . | TRBV10-3 | TGTGCCGCGGGACAGGCATCCTACGAGCAGTACTTC | CAAGQASYEQYF
15 | . | TRBJ1-2 | . | TRBV4-1 | TGCGCCAGCAGCCAAGGCAAAGGGACAAAGTATGGCTACACCTTC | CASSQGKGTKYGYTF
12 | . | TRBJ2-7 | . | TRBV6-1 | TGTGCCGGCGGGACGGAGGCATACGAGCAGTACTTC | CAGGTEAYEQYF
13 | . | TRBJ2-7 | . | TRBV27 | TGTGCCAGCAGTATCGGACCTAATTACGAGCAGTACTTC | CASSIGPNYEQYF
16 | TRBD1 | TRBJ2-1 | . | TRBV29-1 | TGCAGCGTTGAACCGACCGGGACAGGGAACTACAATGAGCAGTTCTTC | CSVEPTGTGNYNEQFF
12 | . | TRBJ2-7 | once | TRBV29-1 | TGCAGCGTTATGAGGGGTACCTACGAGCAGTACTTC | CSVMRGTYEQYF
13 | . | TRBJ2-7 | . | TRBV6-5 | TGTGCCAGCAGCAGAGGACAGACCGGGGAGCAGTACTTC | CASSRGQTGEQYF
15 | TRBD1 | TRBJ1-4 | . | TRBV6-5 | TGTGCCAGCAGTACCGCCGGGACAGGGACGGAAAAACTGTTTTTT | CASSTAGTGTEKLFF